This T cell receptor (beta chain) came from a study of regulatory T cells in long-lasting Graves disease. Whole-study context: Those with persistent Graves' disease had received antithyroid drugs for over 5 years with positive TSH receptor antibodies.

To make TCR beta libraries, researchers used iRepertoire HTBI primers and Arm-PCR of CDR3 regions. In TCRdb, the multiplex PCR reads were re-called with MiXCR into one record per CDR3 protein. The sample lists roughly 400,000 distinct CDR3 sequences, more than 20% occurring once. A remark on this clonotype: The antigen remains unidentified. Since no conserved phenylalanine or tryptophan closes the CDR3, a read error is the likely cause.

Study observations and caveats: The study found TRBV28, TRBJ1-2 and TRBJ2-5 favored in persistent disease.

Time point given: persistent/refractory GD, antithyroid drugs over 5 years with positive TRAb. Following extraction of RNA from PBMCs, that RNA was used to make the TCR library. Guidelines of the American Thyroid Association were used to diagnose Graves' disease. This CDR3 has 16 amino acids. Trimming took 4 bases from V and 8 from J; bases not matched to a gene: 11. Per germline, CDR1 LGHDT and CDR2 YNNKEL (reference sequence). The clonotype comes from a female donor with Graves disease. The rearrangement uses TRBV3-1 and TRBJ2-1, with 10 bases that match TRBD2. This material consisted of peripheral blood mononuclear cells (PBMCs), taken when the disease was refractory, from a patient treated with antithyroid drugs. CDR3 sequence reads: CASSRSTSGMGYEQFL. The CDR3 bases are TGTGCCAGCAGCCGCTCAACTAGCGGGATGGGCTATGAGCAGTTCCTC.